Listed below are T cell receptor beta chains from one sample, sequenced in a study of T cells in lung cancer brain metastases. TCRdb's copy holds only in-frame clones and misses some; the assay was immunoSEQ multiplex PCR. The sample lists roughly 5,000 clones, about nine tenths occurring once. Source material: tumor tissue from the primary lung tumor. The receptors shown here come from a man aged 70-80 years with non-small cell lung cancer. Each CDR3 is given without its conserved first and last residue. The D gene is left open where the match is weak. Clone size is given for some rows only: seen once, a few or many times, or a class if the clone is expanded.

v_gene	abundance	d_gene	j_gene	len	CDR3aa
TRBV9	.	.	TRBJ1-3	13	ASSPKTSSGNTIY
TRBV5-1	.	.	TRBJ2-1	12	ASSLGGGLNEQF
TRBV7-2	.	.	TRBJ2-3	12	ASSLDGGRDTQY
TRBV15	.	.	TRBJ1-5	13	ATSRDLISNQPQH
TRBV15	.	.	TRBJ2-7	13	ATSRNRSPYERQY
TRBV5-1	.	TRBD1	TRBJ2-5	13	ASSSGDRVGETQY
TRBV7-2	.	TRBD2	TRBJ2-5	12	ASSRGLGQETQY
TRBV7-6	.	.	TRBJ2-7	11	ASSLRFHYEQY
TRBV30	.	.	TRBJ1-1	11	AWRPAMNTEAF
TRBV7-2	few	TRBD1	TRBJ1-1	12	ASSLDRGRTEAF
TRBV10-2	.	TRBD2	TRBJ2-7	12	ASGTSGSSYEQY
TRBV5-1	.	.	TRBJ2-3	16	ASSSPEGGWGPTDTQY
TRBV2	.	TRBD1	TRBJ2-7	16	ASGLPGQGFVGSYEQY
TRBV11-2	.	TRBD1	TRBJ2-7	12	ASSRLTGAYEQY
TRBV25-1	few	TRBD1	TRBJ2-5	13	ASSELGTGQETQY
TRBV19	.	.	TRBJ1-5	14	ASSIRGGARAQPQH
TRBV5-6	.	TRBD2	TRBJ2-1	13	ASSLGGGERREQF
TRBV15	.	.	TRBJ1-1	14	ATSSETGFRNTEAF
TRBV6-4	.	TRBD1	TRBJ1-1	12	ASSEDRGGTEAF
TRBV29-1	.	.	TRBJ1-1	11	SVLGQLNTEAF
TRBV5-1	.	TRBD2	TRBJ2-1	15	ASSLGPSGSSYNEQF
TRBV10-3	.	TRBD1	TRBJ1-2	13	AISGGTGVNYGYT
TRBV15	.	TRBD1	TRBJ1-5	15	ATSTLGQGTENQPQH
TRBV7-2	few	TRBD1	TRBJ1-3	13	ASSQATGAGNTIY
TRBV9	.	TRBD2	TRBJ2-1	14	ASSPRLAGGRDEQF
TRBV4-1	.	.	TRBJ2-1	13	ASSPYQRSYNEQF
TRBV6-6	.	.	TRBJ2-7	11	ASSYSGPGEQY
TRBV5-6	.	TRBD1	TRBJ2-7	11	ASSLGPGGEQY
TRBV4-1	.	TRBD2	TRBJ2-1	11	ASSQEELAEQF
TRBV19	.	TRBD1	TRBJ2-2	14	ASSIPRTGQPGELF
TRBV2	.	.	TRBJ2-7	10	ASKQGSHEQY
TRBV15	.	.	TRBJ1-1	11	ATSRSGRPEAF
TRBV7-2	.	TRBD1	TRBJ1-2	14	ASSLALDRVNYGYT
TRBV14	once	.	TRBJ2-5	15	ASSLLTTGIAWETQY